The entry that follows covers one TCR beta chain sequence. The antigen this receptor binds is unknown. Base quality data are lacking; no much larger clone is found one base away. The data were taken from a study of control samples from healthy donors and cancer patients (dated by TCRdb to 2019 to 2021). The method behind the library was the immunoSEQ multiplex PCR assay. TCRdb retrieved this table from immuneACCESS and kept in-frame rearrangements only. Not all clones are present; in checked studies, unresolved V genes account for under half, and no reason is known for the remainder. The sample table holds about 40,000 clones, of which around nine tenths were seen once. Around 3.6% of the sample is held by the ten biggest clonotypes. Sequencing input: blood. The receptor's source is a woman in her fifties or sixties in good health.

The CDR3 corresponds to CASSLGGGGTGELFF. The DNA sequence reads TGTGCCAGCAGTTTAGGGGGCGGTGGCACCGGGGAGCTGTTTTTT. Rearrangement joined TRBV28 to TRBJ2-2, and the D gene may be TRBD1, 6 bases matching. The CDR1 and CDR2 encoded by the germline V gene are MDHEN and SYDVKM. The CDR3 measures 15 amino acids from cysteine to phenylalanine. Only the CDR3 region is kept as DNA, spanning 45 bases read in frame from base 1. V is clipped by 2 bases and J by 4 bases, and the sequence between their germline boundaries is 11 bases long.